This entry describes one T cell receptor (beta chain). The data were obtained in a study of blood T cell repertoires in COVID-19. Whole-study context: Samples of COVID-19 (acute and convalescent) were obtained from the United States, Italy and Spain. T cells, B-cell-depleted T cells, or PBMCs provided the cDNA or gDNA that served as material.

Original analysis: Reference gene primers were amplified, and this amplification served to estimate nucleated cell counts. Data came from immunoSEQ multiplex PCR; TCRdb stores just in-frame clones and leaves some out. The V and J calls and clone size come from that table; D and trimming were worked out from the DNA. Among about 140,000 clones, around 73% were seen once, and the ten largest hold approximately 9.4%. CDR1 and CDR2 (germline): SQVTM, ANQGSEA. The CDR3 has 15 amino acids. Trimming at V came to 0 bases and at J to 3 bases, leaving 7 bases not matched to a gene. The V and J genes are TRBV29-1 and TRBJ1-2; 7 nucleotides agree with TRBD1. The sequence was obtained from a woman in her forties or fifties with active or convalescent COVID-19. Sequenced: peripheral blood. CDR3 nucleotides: TGCAGCGTTGAAGAACACCCCGACAGGGACTATGGCTACACCTTC. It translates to CSVEEHPDRDYGYTF.